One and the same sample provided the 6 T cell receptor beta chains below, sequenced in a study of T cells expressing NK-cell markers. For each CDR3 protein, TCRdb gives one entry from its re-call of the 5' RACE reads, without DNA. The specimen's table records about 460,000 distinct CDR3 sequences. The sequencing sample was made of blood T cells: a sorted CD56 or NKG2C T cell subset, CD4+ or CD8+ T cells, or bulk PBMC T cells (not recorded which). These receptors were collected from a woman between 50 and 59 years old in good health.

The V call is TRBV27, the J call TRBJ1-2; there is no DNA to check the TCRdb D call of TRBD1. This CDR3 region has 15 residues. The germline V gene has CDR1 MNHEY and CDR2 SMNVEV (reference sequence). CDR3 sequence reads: CASSLGDRGPGGYTF.

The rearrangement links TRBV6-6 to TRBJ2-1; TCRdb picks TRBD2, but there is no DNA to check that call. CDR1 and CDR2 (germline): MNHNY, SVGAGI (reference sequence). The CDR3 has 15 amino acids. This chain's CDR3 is CASSYVAGGYNEQFF.

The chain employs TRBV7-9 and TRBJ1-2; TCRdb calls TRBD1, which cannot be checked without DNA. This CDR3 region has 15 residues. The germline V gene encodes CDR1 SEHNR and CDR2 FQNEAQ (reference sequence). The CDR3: CASSPRDRENYGYTF.

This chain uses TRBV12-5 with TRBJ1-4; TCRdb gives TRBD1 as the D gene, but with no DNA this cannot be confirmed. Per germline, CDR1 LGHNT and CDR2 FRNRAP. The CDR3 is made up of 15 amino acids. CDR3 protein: CASGLGQAANEKLFF. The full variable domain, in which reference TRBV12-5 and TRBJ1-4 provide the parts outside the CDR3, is DARVTQTPRHKVTEMGQEVTMRCQPILGHNTVFWYRQTMMQGLELLAYFRNRAPLDDSGMPKDRFSAEMPDATLATLKIQPSEPRDSAVYFCASGLGQAANEKLFFGSGTQLSVL.

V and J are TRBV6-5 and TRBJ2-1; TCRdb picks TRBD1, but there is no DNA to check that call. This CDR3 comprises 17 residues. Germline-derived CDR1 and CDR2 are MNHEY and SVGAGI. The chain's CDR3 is CASSYPSGGGSYNEQFF.

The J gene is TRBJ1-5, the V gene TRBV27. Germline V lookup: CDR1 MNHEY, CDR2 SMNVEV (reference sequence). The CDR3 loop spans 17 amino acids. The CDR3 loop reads CASSAHFYREGSQPQHF.